Presented here are 8 T cell receptor beta chains from one specimen sequenced in a study of T cells after yellow fever vaccination. MiXCR, run by TCRdb on the 5' RACE reads, gives a single entry per CDR3 protein. Seen here are approximately 580,000 distinct CDR3 sequences, less than 20% observed once, and the top ten hold 15% to 20%. Sequencing was performed on PBMCs, taken less than 6 days after the first yellow fever vaccination. Every receptor here comes from a man aged 18 to 29 who received the YFV17D yellow fever vaccine.

This clonotype came up a few times. V and J are TRBV5-1 and TRBJ1-3; the D is unclear. Trimming left V 0 bases short and J 5 bases short, with 6 bases between. Looked up from germline, CDR1 is SGHRS and CDR2 is YFSETQ. The CDR3 is made up of 13 amino acids. CDR3: CASSLGVRNTIYF. CDR3 bases: TGCGCCAGCAGCTTGGGGGTACGAAACACCATATATTTT.

This clonotype was observed a handful of times. This chain uses TRBV27 with TRBJ2-3; the D is unclear. Looked up from germline, CDR1 is MNHEY and CDR2 is SMNVEV (reference sequence). CDR3 length equals 16 residues. V lost 2 bases and J lost 2, with 14 bases in between. The CDR3 loop reads CASSLASVPYTDTQYF. The CDR3 DNA reads TGTGCCAGCAGTTTAGCCTCTGTTCCCTACACAGATACGCAGTATTTT.

J is TRBJ1-6 and V is TRBV12-3 or TRBV12-4; 7 positions agree with TRBD1. The J segment lost 6 bases and the V segment lost 8 bases, leaving 10 bases of the junction unmatched. The CDR3 loop spans 15 amino acids. CDR3 sequence (DNA): TGTGCCAGCGGATCGAGGGACAGCGCTAATTCACCCCTCCACTTT. Its translation: CASGSRDSANSPLHF.

This clonotype was seen more than once but under ten times. V usage is TRBV4-3 and J usage is TRBJ2-1, with a weak D call TRBD1 (6 bases). V lost 0 bases to trimming and J lost 12 bases, with 15 bases between them. There are 14 residues in the CDR3. Germline loops: CDR1 LGHNA, CDR2 YSLEER. The CDR3 DNA follows: TGCGCCAGCAGCCAAGAGCAAGGGGGACGGGGGCAGTTCTTC. Translating gives CASSQEQGGRGQFF.

The chain combines TRBV18 with TRBJ1-1; D gene ambiguous. This CDR3 comprises 14 residues. Trimming took off 3 bases at V and 1 base at J, with 9 bases between the two ends. The germline V gene has CDR1 KGHSH and CDR2 LQKENI. CDR3: CASSPNYANTEAFF. Here the CDR3 DNA reads TGTGCCAGCTCACCTAATTACGCGAACACTGAAGCTTTCTTT.

The rearrangement uses TRBV20-1 and TRBJ2-2; D gene ambiguous. Deletions cut 2 bases from V and 6 bases from J, with 13 bases between. The germline gives CDR1 DFQATT, CDR2 SNEGSKA (reference sequence). The CDR3 runs 14 residues. The CDR3 region has the DNA TGCAGTGCTAGAAACCCGCTCGCTTCCGGGGAGCTGTTTTTT. Protein: CSARNPLASGELFF.

This clonotype was detected only a few times. The rearrangement uses TRBV5-1 and TRBJ2-1; TRBD2 matches 8 bases. CDR1 SGHRS and CDR2 YFSETQ come from the germline V gene. The CDR3 loop spans 15 amino acids. V was pared by 4 bases and J by 7 bases, with 10 bases of the junction left unmatched. The CDR3 DNA is TGCGCCAGCAGCCCTTACCCGACTAGCGTGAATGAGCAGTTCTTC. Encoded protein: CASSPYPTSVNEQFF. The full variable domain, completed using reference TRBV5-1 and TRBJ2-1, is KAGVTQTPRYLIKTRGQQVTLSCSPISGHRSVSWYQQTPGQGLQFLFEYFSETQRNKGNFPGRFSGRQFSNSRSEMNVSTLELGDSALYLCASSPYPTSVNEQFFGPGTRLTVL.

J is TRBJ2-1 and V is TRBV7-6; D unresolved. The germline V gene has CDR1 SGHVS and CDR2 FNYEAQ. CDR3 length equals 17 residues. V was cut by 2 bases and J by 4 bases, with 18 bases left in between. In DNA, the CDR3 is TGTGCCAGCAGCTTAAAGACTCTTAGGGTCTCGTACAATGAGCAGTTCTTC. It codes for CASSLKTLRVSYNEQFF.